The clone carrying this TCR beta chain was detected a few times. Antigen unknown. Assay: immunoSEQ multiplex PCR; the TCRdb copy retains only in-frame clones and omits some. The table lists some 1 million clones, 65% to 80% of them singletons, with approximately 1.5% in the top ten. The data are from a study of shared clonotypes between healthy human individuals. Regarding the study as a whole: Tissues were not sampled, only blood, and their repertoires likely differ.

Germline values: CDR1 SEHNR, CDR2 FQNEAQ (reference sequence). The CDR3 totals 13 residues. V was clipped by 3 bases and J by 4 bases, with 9 bases between them. This clonotype originated in a man between 18 and 29 years old in good health. Material for sequencing was memory CD4+ T cells sorted from blood. Subset noted: CD45RA-negative fraction. This chain joins TRBV7-9 and TRBJ1-1; D not resolved. The CDR3: CASSFERATEAFF. DNA for the CDR3: TGTGCCAGCAGCTTTGAGAGGGCCACTGAAGCTTTCTTT.